This T cell receptor beta chain was sequenced in a study of cytomegalovirus exposure and HLA in healthy donors. V was pared by 5 bases and J by 2 bases, with 9 bases of the junction left unmatched. In germline, CDR1 is SGHRS, CDR2 YFSETQ. This CDR3 contains 15 residues. Overall study findings and caveats: Some public TCRs appeared in many individuals, while most sequences were rare. It was likely that a cluster of highly shared sequence variants was a sequencing artifact. There were about 160 TCR beta chains listed as cytomegalovirus-associated.

Details on this clone: Antigen: not known.

PCR involved 60 Vbeta and 13 Jbeta primers. Clones were sequenced by immunoSEQ multiplex PCR, and TCRdb holds only the in-frame ones, with some missing. In all, the sample yields around 31,000 clones. This chain joins TRBV5-1 and TRBJ2-7, with TRBD1 matching 8 bases. Source material: PBMCs. The receptor was derived from a man aged 30 to 45 in good health and CMV-seronegative. CDR3 loop: CASRSRQGPTYEQYF. DNA of the CDR3: TGCGCCAGCAGATCTCGACAGGGGCCCACCTACGAGCAGTACTTC.